The 17 T cell receptor beta chains reported below all come from one sample, sequenced in a study of blood T cell repertoires in COVID-19. This table comes from immunoSEQ multiplex PCR, and its TCRdb copy is limited to in-frame clones, with some not included. The sample holds 100,000 to 150,000 clones; around 87% are singletons and the top ten take 25% to 35%. Sequencing was carried out using peripheral blood. The receptor set was obtained from a woman aged 70 to 79 with acute or convalescent COVID-19.

The chain is built from TRBV3-1 (or the pseudogene TRBV3-2) and TRBJ1-5, with 10 positions matching TRBD1. CDR3 size: 14 residues. Germline V gene sequence: CDR1 LGHDT, CDR2 YNNKEL (reference sequence). J was trimmed by 7 bases and V by 2 bases; bases with no gene match: 2. The CDR3 DNA reads TGTGCCAGCAGCCAATCGGACAGGGGGCAGCCCCAGCATTTT. Amino acids: CASSQSDRGQPQHF.

The V and J genes are TRBV12-5 and TRBJ2-1; tentatively, D is TRBD2 (6 bases). The CDR3 is 16 amino acids. V lost 6 bases and J 1 base, leaving 16 bases between the germline ends. Looked up from germline, CDR1 is LGHNT and CDR2 is FRNRAP. The CDR3 reads CASGLRAGISYNEQFF. Written as DNA, the CDR3 is TGTGCTAGTGGCCTGAGGGCGGGGATTTCCTACAATGAGCAGTTCTTC.

The gene calls are TRBV7-3 and TRBJ1-5; D gene uncertain. Per germline, CDR1 SGHTA and CDR2 FQGTGA. V was pared by 1 base and J by 11 bases, with 6 bases between. The CDR3 is made up of 11 amino acids. Here the CDR3 reads CASSLRRAQHF. The CDR3 DNA sequence: TGTGCCAGCAGCTTAAGACGGGCCCAGCATTTT.

The rearrangement joins TRBV7-9 to TRBJ1-6; 8 bases fit TRBD1. This CDR3 has 15 amino acids. Germline loops: CDR1 SEHNR, CDR2 FQNEAQ (reference sequence). The V segment lost 2 bases and the J segment 8 bases; nucleotides outside the gene matches: 5. The CDR3 here is CASSLQGAVDSPLHF. In DNA form, the CDR3 reads TGTGCCAGCAGCTTACAGGGGGCGGTGGATTCACCCCTCCACTTT.

The chain combines TRBV5-6 with TRBJ2-7; 9 positions match TRBD1. The CDR3 spans 16 residues. V shed 4 bases, J shed 4 bases, and the junction held 12 bases outside the gene matches. Germline CDR1 reads SGHDT; CDR2 reads YYEEEE. The CDR3 DNA reads as TGTGCCAGCAGCCTTGCTACGGGACAGGGCTCGTACGAGCAGTACTTC. This sequence encodes CASSLATGQGSYEQYF.

V is TRBV11-2 and J is TRBJ1-4; 8 bases line up with TRBD1. The CDR3 is made up of 15 amino acids. V shed 5 bases, J shed 4 bases, and the junction held 6 bases outside the gene matches. CDR1 is SGHAT and CDR2 is FQNNGV in the germline V gene. The CDR3: CASSLRTGGNEKLFF. The CDR3 coding sequence is TGTGCCAGCAGCCTCAGAACAGGGGGTAATGAAAAACTGTTTTTT.

The chain employs TRBV5-6 and TRBJ1-5, with 7 bases lining up with TRBD1. V lost 1 base to trimming and J lost 6 bases; unmatched junction nucleotides: 7. Germline lookup yields CDR1 SGHDT and CDR2 YYEEEE. There are 15 residues in the CDR3. Here the CDR3 DNA reads TGTGCCAGCAGCTTGTTTACGACAGGGAGTCAGCCCCAGCATTTT. Its translation is CASSLFTTGSQPQHF. The variable domain in full, completed from reference TRBV5-6 and TRBJ1-5, reads DAGVTQSPTHLIKTRGQQVTLRCSPKSGHDTVSWYQQALGQGPQFIFQYYEEEERQRGNFPDRFSGHQFPNYSSELNVNALLLGDSALYLCASSLFTTGSQPQHFGDGTRLSIL.

The chain carries TRBV15 and TRBJ2-7, with D perhaps TRBD2 (5 bases). The CDR3 totals 15 residues. Germline CDR1 and CDR2: LNHNV and YYDKDF (reference sequence). Trimming pared 0 bases from V and 0 bases from J, leaving 9 bases between. DNA for the CDR3: TGTGCCACCAGCAGAGATCTCGCGGGCTCCTACGAGCAGTACTTC. Translated: CATSRDLAGSYEQYF.

This sequence joins TRBV20-1 and TRBJ1-1; D is unclear. V was clipped by 3 bases and J by 3 bases, with 14 bases between them. CDR1 is DFQATT, CDR2 SNEGSKA, per germline (reference sequence). There are 14 residues in the CDR3. Here the CDR3 reads CSASFRMLDTEAFF. The CDR3 nucleotides are TGCAGTGCTAGTTTCAGAATGTTGGACACTGAAGCTTTCTTT.

The genes are TRBV9 and TRBJ2-5; maybe TRBD1 (5 bases). Trimming removed 4 bases from V and 5 bases from J, with 18 bases in between. The CDR3 loop spans 15 amino acids. CDR1 is SGDLS, CDR2 YYNGEE, per germline. The DNA for the CDR3 is TGTGCCAGCAGCCCCCAGGCGTCAGGGATGGAGACCCAGTACTTC. It encodes CASSPQASGMETQYF.

J is TRBJ2-1 and V is TRBV7-3; 10 positions match TRBD2. V gave up 2 bases and J gave up 6 bases; unmatched junction bases: 10. The CDR3 covers 17 residues. Germline CDR1 SGHTA, CDR2 FQGTGA. The DNA of the CDR3 is TGTGCCAGCAGCTTATTCTCCACAGCGGGGGGGTTCAATGAGCAGTTCTTC. Translating it yields CASSLFSTAGGFNEQFF.

This sequence joins TRBV7-2 and TRBJ2-2; 9 nucleotides align to TRBD1. The germline CDR1 and CDR2 sequences are SGHTA and FQGNSA. CDR3 length: 15 amino acids. In DNA form, the CDR3 reads TGTGCGACGGCGGGACAGGGTAGAATGGGCGGGGAGCTGTTTTTT. It is translated as CATAGQGRMGGELFF.

The chain uses TRBV6-5 and TRBJ1-1, with TRBD1 matching over 8 bases. Germline V gene lookup returns CDR1 MNHEY and CDR2 SVGAGI. This CDR3 is built from 14 residues. The V and J ends lost 6 bases and 0 bases, in that order; junction bases with no gene match: 3. The CDR3 loop reads CASRRTGLNTEAFF. The DNA of the CDR3 is TGTGCCAGCAGAAGGACAGGGTTGAACACTGAAGCTTTCTTT.

The rearrangement links TRBV18 to TRBJ2-7, with 10 nucleotides matching TRBD1. Trimming at V came to 5 bases and at J to 2 bases, leaving 6 bases not matched to a gene. There are 15 residues in the CDR3. The germline V gene has CDR1 KGHSH and CDR2 LQKENI. CDR3 residues: CASSLGQGITYEQYF. As DNA, the CDR3 is TGTGCCAGCTCATTGGGACAGGGGATCACCTACGAGCAGTACTTC.

The chain combines TRBV11-3 with TRBJ2-5, with TRBD2 matching over 7 bases. J gave up 1 base and V 1 base, and 9 bases lay outside the gene matches. The CDR3 runs 17 residues. Germline V CDR1 and CDR2: SGHNT, YENEEA. CDR3 nucleotides: TGTGCCAGCAGCTTAGGACGCCCTGGGACTATCCAAGAGACCCAGTACTTC. Protein product: CASSLGRPGTIQETQYF.

This sequence joins TRBV9 and TRBJ2-3, with D maybe TRBD2 (5 bases). Germline V gene data show CDR1 as SGDLS and CDR2 as YYNGEE. The CDR3 spans 16 residues. V lost 3 bases, J lost 2 bases, and 16 bases lay in between. The CDR3 DNA is TGTGCCAGCAGCGAATCCTTGGGAGCGGCCACAGATACGCAGTATTTT. This sequence encodes CASSESLGAATDTQYF. Full variable domain (rest looked up from reference TRBV9 and TRBJ2-3): DSGVTQTPKHLITATGQRVTLRCSPRSGDLSVYWYQQSLDQGLQFLIQYYNGEERAKGNILERFSAQQFPDLHSELNLSSLELGDSALYFCASSESLGAATDTQYFGPGTRLTVL.

V usage is TRBV21-1 and J usage is TRBJ2-7; the table's D call TRBD1 went unverified against the DNA. TRBV21-1 is described as a pseudogene. CDR3 length equals 15 residues. The CDR3 here is CASSKNAREFDEQYF. The DNA of the CDR3 is TGTGCCAGCAGCAAAAATGCCAGGGAATTCGACGAGCAGTACTTC.